The 10 T cell receptor beta chains below were found in one sample sequenced in a study of CD8 T cells in Susac syndrome. Reverse transcription of roughly 0.45 to 1 ug RNA was performed with random hexamers. One entry per CDR3 protein, called by TCRdb with MiXCR from the immunoSEQ multiplex PCR reads. Counted here are 150,000 or so distinct CDR3 sequences, 90% to 95% occurring once; the ten biggest clones make up roughly 0.2%. The sample was CD8+ T cells from PBMCs. These receptors originate from a human donor with multiple sclerosis.

This clonotype has only a few counts. J is TRBJ1-5 and V is TRBV27; a weak D match, TRBD1 (5 bases). Trimming removed 0 bases at V and 7 bases at J, with 10 bases between. The CDR3 totals 14 residues. The germline V gene encodes CDR1 MNHEY and CDR2 SMNVEV (reference sequence). The CDR3 sequence is CASSLSGVGQPQHF. Written as DNA, the CDR3 is TGTGCCAGCAGTTTATCAGGGGTAGGGCAGCCCCAGCATTTT.

The chain couples TRBV3-1 to TRBJ2-5; TRBD2 might be the D (7 bases). The CDR3 length is 16 residues. Germline CDR1 and CDR2: LGHDT and YNNKEL (reference sequence). V lost 0 bases to trimming and J lost 5 bases, with 16 bases between them. This CDR3 is CASSQEWGGGSETQYF. DNA of the CDR3: TGTGCCAGCAGCCAAGAATGGGGGGGCGGGTCGGAGACCCAGTACTTC.

The chain's CDR3 is CASSARPGGETQYF. Here the CDR3 DNA reads TGTGCCAGCAGTGCCAGGCCAGGGGGAGAGACCCAGTACTTC. V is TRBV27 and J is TRBJ2-5; 7 bases line up with TRBD1. The germline V gene has CDR1 MNHEY and CDR2 SMNVEV (reference sequence). The CDR3 runs 14 residues. Trimming at V came to 5 bases and at J to 4 bases, leaving 7 bases not matched to a gene.

This clonotype was observed once. The chain has TRBV9 and TRBJ2-3; D gene uncertain. Germline CDR1 SGDLS, CDR2 YYNGEE. The CDR3 loop spans 14 amino acids. The V end was cut by 3 bases, the J end by 6 bases, with 14 bases between. The CDR3 is CASSGNFRPDTQYF. CDR3 coding DNA: TGTGCCAGCAGCGGAAACTTCCGACCCGATACGCAGTATTTT.

The gene calls are TRBV7-9 and TRBJ2-7, with a weak D call TRBD2 (5 bases). The ends were cut back, 5 bases at V and 3 bases at J, with 17 bases in the middle. This CDR3 region has 15 residues. Germline CDR1 SEHNR, CDR2 FQNEAQ (reference sequence). This CDR3 reads CASSPSGPGRYEQYF. CDR3 nucleotide sequence: TGTGCCAGCAGCCCCAGCGGTCCGGGTCGCTACGAGCAGTACTTC.

V and J are TRBV12-5 and TRBJ2-1; 7 nucleotides align to TRBD1. The CDR3 spans 17 residues. J lost 1 base, V lost 3 bases, and 9 bases had no gene match. CDR1 is LGHNT and CDR2 is FRNRAP in the germline V gene. In nucleotides, the CDR3 is TGTGCTAGTGGTTTAGGGACACAGGGGTTTTCCTACAATGAGCAGTTCTTC. Encoded protein: CASGLGTQGFSYNEQFF.

The chain links TRBV3-1 to TRBJ2-2, with a tentative D call TRBD2 (5 bases). Germline CDR1 LGHDT, CDR2 YNNKEL (reference sequence). The V end lost 8 bases, the J end lost 9 bases, and 10 bases lay between the germline ends. This CDR3 is built from 11 residues. CDR3 residues: CASGGGRELFF. The CDR3 nucleotides read TGTGCCAGCGGAGGTGGTCGGGAGCTGTTTTTT.

This chain connects TRBV11-2 to TRBJ1-5, with D possibly matching TRBD1 (5 bases). The germline V gene encodes CDR1 SGHAT and CDR2 FQNNGV. The CDR3 loop spans 15 amino acids. Trimming stripped 4 bases from V and 1 base from J, with 11 bases between. CDR3 sequence (DNA): TGTGCCAGCAGCTGGGGACCAGAGAGCAATCAGCCCCAGCATTTT. It codes for CASSWGPESNQPQHF.

The rearrangement joins TRBV10-3 to TRBJ2-3, with 10 bases aligning to TRBD2. Germline V gene lookup returns CDR1 ENHRY and CDR2 SYGVKD. J was trimmed by 1 base and V by 11 bases; bases with no gene match: 3. This CDR3 has 13 amino acids. The chain's CDR3 is CAATSGGTDTQYF. The CDR3 DNA reads TGTGCCGCCACTAGCGGGGGCACAGATACGCAGTATTTT.

The gene calls are TRBV20-1 and TRBJ1-6; 8 nucleotides match TRBD1. Per germline, CDR1 DFQATT and CDR2 SNEGSKA (reference sequence). This CDR3 spans 16 amino acids. The ends lost 3 bases at V and 7 bases at J; junction bases unmatched: 11. CDR3 amino acids: CSARDRALPRNSPLHF. In DNA, the CDR3 is TGCAGTGCTAGGGACAGGGCCTTACCAAGGAATTCACCCCTCCACTTT.